A selection of T cell receptor beta chains follows, all from one sample in a study of cytotoxic CD8 clonotypes in ibrutinib-treated CLL. Measured with immunoSEQ multiplex PCR; TCRdb has only the in-frame clones, and not every one. The sample shows around 70,000 clones, 75% to 85% of them seen only once. This specimen consisted of PBMCs, obtained at disease progression, from a patient treated with ibrutinib. Receptors originate from a human donor with chronic lymphocytic leukemia. Both conserved end residues are part of each CDR3. The D gene is left open where the match is weak. For some rows the clone size is stated as once, few or many, or as a class when expanded; others skip it.

NA	TRBD2	TRBV27	TRBJ2-1	TGTGCCAGCAGTTTAGCGGGGGGGTTCAATGAGCAGTTCTTC	CASSLAGGFNEQFF
once	NA	TRBV10-3	TRBJ2-5	TGTGCCATCATCCCGTGGAGCCAAGAGACCCAGTACTTC	CAIIPWSQETQYF
NA	NA	TRBV10-3	TRBJ1-1	TGTGCCATCAGTGTTCAGGGCGCGAACACTGAAGCTTTCTTT	CAISVQGANTEAFF
NA	NA	TRBV13	TRBJ2-1	TGTGCCAGCAGCTTAGTTGGGACGACCAATGAGCAGTTCTTC	CASSLVGTTNEQFF
NA	TRBD1	TRBV9	TRBJ2-1	TGTGCCAGCAGCGTGGGGGACAGACACAATGAGCAGTTCTTC	CASSVGDRHNEQFF
NA	NA	TRBV15	TRBJ2-7	TGTGCCACCAGCAGCGTCTTCCTTGGCTCCTACGAGCAGTACTTC	CATSSVFLGSYEQYF
NA	NA	TRBV7-6	TRBJ1-1	TGTGCCAGCAGCCCCGGACAGATGAACACTGAAGCTTTCTTT	CASSPGQMNTEAFF
few	NA	TRBV11-2	TRBJ1-2	TGTGCCAGCAGCTCAGCAGGGGATGGGGCTAACTATGGCTACACCTTC	CASSSAGDGANYGYTF
many	NA	TRBV29-1	TRBJ2-5	TGCAGCGTTGAAGATCTCGTATTGGTACAGCCGCAAGAGACCCAGTACTTC	CSVEDLVLVQPQETQYF
NA	NA	TRBV19	TRBJ2-2	TGTGCCAGTAGGGAACAGGGATCAGGCGGGGAGCTGTTTTTT	CASREQGSGGELFF
NA	NA	TRBV13	TRBJ1-2	TGTGCCAGCAGCTTATTTAAGTACGGGGGGATTGGCTACACCTTC	CASSLFKYGGIGYTF
once	NA	TRBV2	TRBJ1-1	TGTGCCAGCAGTCCCACATATGAAGCTTTCTTT	CASSPTYEAFF
NA	NA	TRBV7-9	TRBJ2-7	TGTGCCAGCAGCTTTAAAACGACGGGGGAAAGGACCTACGAGCAGTACTTC	CASSFKTTGERTYEQYF
NA	NA	TRBV5-1	TRBJ2-5	TGCGCCAGCAGCTCGCCAGGGGCCCAAGAGACCCAGTACTTC	CASSSPGAQETQYF
NA	TRBD1	TRBV7-9	TRBJ1-4	TGTGCCAGCAGCTTAAATTCGAGACAGGGGGCAGGAGAAAAACTGTTTTTT	CASSLNSRQGAGEKLFF
NA	NA	TRBV13	TRBJ2-1	TGTGCCAGCAGCCCGGTCCTTGACTCCTACAATGAGCAGTTCTTC	CASSPVLDSYNEQFF
NA	NA	TRBV6-6	TRBJ2-3	TGTGCCAGCAGTCCCTGGCGGCCAGATACGCAGTATTTT	CASSPWRPDTQYF
NA	TRBD1	TRBV6-6	TRBJ1-3	TGTGCCAGCGGACAGGGGCGAAACACCATATATTTT	CASGQGRNTIYF
NA	NA	TRBV7-8	TRBJ2-7	TGTGCCAGCAGCTTAGGGCTCGGCGGCCTTTACTACGAGCAGTACTTC	CASSLGLGGLYYEQYF
NA	TRBD2	TRBV4-2	TRBJ2-7	TGTGCCAGCAGCCAAGATGTAGCGGGGGGCTCCTACGAGCAGTACTTC	CASSQDVAGGSYEQYF
NA	NA	TRBV5-1	TRBJ2-7	TGCGCCAGCAGCTTGCCAGGGATCGACGAGCAGTACTTC	CASSLPGIDEQYF
NA	TRBD2	TRBV27	TRBJ2-7	TGTGCCAGCAGTCCTTTGGTTGCGGGAGGTTCCGAGCAGTACTTC	CASSPLVAGGSEQYF
NA	TRBD2	TRBV27	TRBJ2-7	TGTGCCAGCAGGGAAGCGGGGTCCTACGAGCAGTACTTC	CASREAGSYEQYF
NA	TRBD1	TRBV5-1	TRBJ2-1	TGCGCCAGCAACTACCCCAAACAGGGGGCGCGTTACAATGAGCAGTTCTTC	CASNYPKQGARYNEQFF
once	TRBD1	TRBV4-1	TRBJ2-7	TGCGCCAGCAGCCAAGTGGGGACAGGGAGGGCCTACGAGCAGTACTTC	CASSQVGTGRAYEQYF
NA	TRBD1	TRBV2	TRBJ1-2	TGTGCCAGCAGATTCGGGACAGCTAACTATGGCTACACCTTC	CASRFGTANYGYTF
NA	TRBD1	TRBV19	TRBJ1-1	TGTGCCAGTAGGGTGACAGGGGGGGGAACTGAAGCTTTCTTT	CASRVTGGGTEAFF
NA	NA	TRBV7-2	TRBJ2-1	TGTGCCAGCAGCACCGGGACACGCTCCTACAATGAGCAGTTCTTC	CASSTGTRSYNEQFF